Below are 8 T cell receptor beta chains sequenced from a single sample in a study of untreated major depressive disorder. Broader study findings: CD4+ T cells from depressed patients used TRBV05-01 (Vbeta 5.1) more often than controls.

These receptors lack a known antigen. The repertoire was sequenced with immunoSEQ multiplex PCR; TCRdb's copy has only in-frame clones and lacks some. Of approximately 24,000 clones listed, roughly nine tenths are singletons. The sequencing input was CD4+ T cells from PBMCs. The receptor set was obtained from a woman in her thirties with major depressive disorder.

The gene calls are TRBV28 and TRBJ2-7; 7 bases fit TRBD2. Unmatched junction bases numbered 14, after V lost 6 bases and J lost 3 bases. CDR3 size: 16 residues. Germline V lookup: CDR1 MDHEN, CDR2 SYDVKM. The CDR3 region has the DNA TGTGCCAGCAGCCCTCAAGCGGGACTGCTGCGCTACGAGCAGTACTTC. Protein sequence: CASSPQAGLLRYEQYF.

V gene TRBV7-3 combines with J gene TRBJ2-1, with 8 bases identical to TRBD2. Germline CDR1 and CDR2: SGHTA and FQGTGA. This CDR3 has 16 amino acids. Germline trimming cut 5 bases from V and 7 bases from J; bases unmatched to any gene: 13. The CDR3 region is CASSPSGTSRPNEQFF. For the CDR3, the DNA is TGTGCCAGCAGCCCATCCGGGACTAGTCGACCTAATGAGCAGTTCTTC.

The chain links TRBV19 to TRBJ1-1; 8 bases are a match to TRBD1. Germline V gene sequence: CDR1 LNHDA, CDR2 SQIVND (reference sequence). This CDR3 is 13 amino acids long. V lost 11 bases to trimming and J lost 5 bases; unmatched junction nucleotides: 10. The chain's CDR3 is CAASEDRDTEAFF. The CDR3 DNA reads TGTGCCGCTTCGGAGGACAGGGATACTGAAGCTTTCTTT.

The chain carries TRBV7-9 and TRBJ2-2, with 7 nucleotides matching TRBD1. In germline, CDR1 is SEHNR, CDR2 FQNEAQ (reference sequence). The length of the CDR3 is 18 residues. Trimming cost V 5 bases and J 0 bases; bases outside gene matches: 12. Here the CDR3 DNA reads TGTGCCAGCAGCCGCTTTCCGGGACAGCGATCGAACACCGGGGAGCTGTTTTTT. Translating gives CASSRFPGQRSNTGELFF.

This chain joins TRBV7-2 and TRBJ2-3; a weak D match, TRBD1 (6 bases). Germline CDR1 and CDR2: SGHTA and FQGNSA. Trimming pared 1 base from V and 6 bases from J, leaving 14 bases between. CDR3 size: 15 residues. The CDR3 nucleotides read TGTGCCAGCAGCTTAGATAGGGGGTATGAGGATACGCAGTATTTT. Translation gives CASSLDRGYEDTQYF. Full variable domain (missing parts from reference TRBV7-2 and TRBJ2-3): GAGVSQSPSNKVTEKGKDVELRCDPISGHTALYWYRQSLGQGLEFLIYFQGNSAPDKSGLPSDRFSAERTGGSVSTLTIQRTQQEDSAVYLCASSLDRGYEDTQYFGPGTRLTVL.

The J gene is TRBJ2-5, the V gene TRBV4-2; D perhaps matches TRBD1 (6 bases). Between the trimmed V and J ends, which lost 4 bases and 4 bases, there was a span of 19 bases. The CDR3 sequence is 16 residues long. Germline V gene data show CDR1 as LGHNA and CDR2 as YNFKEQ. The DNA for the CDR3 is TGTGCCAGCAGCCCAGAGGCGTCAGGGGTAGGAGAGACCCAGTACTTC. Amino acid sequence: CASSPEASGVGETQYF.

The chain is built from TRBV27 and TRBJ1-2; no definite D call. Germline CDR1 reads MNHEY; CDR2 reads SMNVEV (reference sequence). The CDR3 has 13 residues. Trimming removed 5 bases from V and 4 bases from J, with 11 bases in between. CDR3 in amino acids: CASSRELGYGYTF. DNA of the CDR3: TGTGCCAGCAGTCGAGAGTTAGGCTATGGCTACACCTTC.

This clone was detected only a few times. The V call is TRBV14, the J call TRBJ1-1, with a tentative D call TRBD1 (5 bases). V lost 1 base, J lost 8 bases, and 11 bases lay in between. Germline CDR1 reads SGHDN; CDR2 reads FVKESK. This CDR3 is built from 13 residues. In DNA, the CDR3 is TGTGCCAGCAGCCAAGTTTACCGGGGCGAAGCTTTCTTT. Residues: CASSQVYRGEAFF.